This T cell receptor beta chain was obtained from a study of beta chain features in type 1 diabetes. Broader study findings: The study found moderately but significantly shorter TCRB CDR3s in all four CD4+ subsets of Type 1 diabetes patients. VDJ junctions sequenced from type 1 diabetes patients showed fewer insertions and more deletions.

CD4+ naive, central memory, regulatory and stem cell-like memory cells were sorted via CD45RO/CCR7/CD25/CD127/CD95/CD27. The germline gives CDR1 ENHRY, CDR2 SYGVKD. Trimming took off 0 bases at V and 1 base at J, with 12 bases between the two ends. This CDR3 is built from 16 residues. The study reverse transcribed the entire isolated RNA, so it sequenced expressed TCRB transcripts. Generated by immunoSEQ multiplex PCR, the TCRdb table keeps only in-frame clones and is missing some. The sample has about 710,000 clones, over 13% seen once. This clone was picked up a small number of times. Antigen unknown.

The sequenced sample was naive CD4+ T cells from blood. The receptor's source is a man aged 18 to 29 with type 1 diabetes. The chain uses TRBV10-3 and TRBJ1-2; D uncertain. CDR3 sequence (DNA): TGTGCCATCAGTGAGTCCTACCAGAGTCTTAACTATGGCTACACCTTC. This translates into CAISESYQSLNYGYTF.